Below, 15 T cell receptor beta chains from the same sample are listed, as sequenced in a study of early T cells in non-severe SARS-CoV-2 infection. TCRdb re-analysed the 5' RACE reads in MiXCR, keeping a single row per CDR3 protein. Of about 33,000 distinct CDR3 sequences in the sample, about 6% were seen once. The sequenced sample was whole blood. These receptors were taken from an adult who was a healthcare worker with PCR-confirmed SARS-CoV-2 infection or an uninfected control (not recorded which).

This clonotype was counted at least ten times. The V call is TRBV29-1, the J call TRBJ2-3; D tentatively fits TRBD1 or TRBD2 (5 bases each). Deletions cut 0 bases from V and 2 bases from J, with 9 bases between. CDR3 size: 14 residues. Germline CDR1 is SQVTM and CDR2 is ANQGSEA. The CDR3 protein is CSVEDQGDTDTQYF. For the CDR3, the DNA is TGCAGCGTTGAAGATCAGGGAGACACAGATACGCAGTATTTT.

Judged by abundance, this clonotype is medium-sized. The chain couples TRBV28 to TRBJ2-1; 12 bases map to TRBD2. Germline lookup yields CDR1 MDHEN and CDR2 SYDVKM. With V trimmed by 2 bases and J by 5 bases, 1 base remained unmatched. The CDR3 consists of 15 residues. CDR3 coding DNA: TGTGCCAGCAGTTTACTAGCGGGGGGGAACAATGAGCAGTTCTTC. It codes for CASSLLAGGNNEQFF. Together with reference TRBV28 and TRBJ2-1, the CDR3 gives the full variable domain: DVKVTQSSRYLVKRTGEKVFLECVQDMDHENMFWYRQDPGLGLRLIYFSYDVKMKEKGDIPEGYSVSREKKERFSLILESASTNQTSMYLCASSLLAGGNNEQFFGPGTRLTVL.

This clonotype was found many times. The V and J genes are TRBV28 and TRBJ1-1; the match to TRBD1 covers 9 bases. Germline loops: CDR1 MDHEN, CDR2 SYDVKM. This CDR3 is built from 18 residues. V was pared by 2 bases and J by 2 bases, with 12 bases of the junction left unmatched. The CDR3 loop is CASSLDQGQGKGNTEAFF. The CDR3 DNA reads as TGTGCCAGCAGTTTAGATCAGGGACAGGGTAAAGGAAACACTGAAGCTTTCTTT.

The gene calls are TRBV6-5 and TRBJ2-7; TRBD1 might be the D (5 bases). Germline CDR1 is MNHEY and CDR2 is SVGAGI. The CDR3 has 11 residues. V gave up 6 bases and J gave up 6 bases, with 9 bases separating them. CDR3 DNA: TGTGCCAGCAGCCAGGGCAGCGAGCAGTACTTC. It translates to CASSQGSEQYF.

This clonotype was picked up a small number of times. The V and J genes are TRBV5-5 and TRBJ2-7; D possibly corresponds to TRBD1 (5 bases). Per germline, CDR1 SGHKS and CDR2 YYEKEE (reference sequence). V was pared by 1 base and J by 2 bases, with 19 bases between. This CDR3 is 17 amino acids long. The CDR3 DNA sequence: TGTGCCAGCAGCTTGAGTGATCCCAGGGCATTGGCCTACGAGCAGTACTTC. Its translation: CASSLSDPRALAYEQYF.

This clonotype was observed many times. This chain joins TRBV27 and TRBJ1-1; the match to TRBD1 covers 8 bases. Germline V gives CDR1 MNHEY, CDR2 SMNVEV (reference sequence). V was clipped by 6 bases and J by 4 bases; unmatched bases: 4. This CDR3 comprises 13 residues. The CDR3 here is CASSPDRGTEAFF. The DNA of the CDR3 is TGTGCCAGCAGCCCTGACAGGGGCACTGAAGCTTTCTTT.

Many counts were recorded for this clonotype. The rearrangement uses TRBV28 and TRBJ2-3; D unclear. The V gene's germline CDR1 is MDHEN and CDR2 SYDVKM. This CDR3 region has 14 residues. Trimming stripped 5 bases from V and 3 bases from J, with 12 bases between. The CDR3 DNA reads as TGTGCCAGCAGTCCCGTCGGGTCGACAGATACGCAGTATTTT. Translating it yields CASSPVGSTDTQYF.

This clonotype was picked up many times. The CDR3 region is CSMRGGNEQFF. CDR3 nucleotide sequence: TGCAGCATGCGGGGGGGCAATGAGCAGTTCTTC. V gene TRBV29-1 combines with J gene TRBJ2-1; TRBD2 matches 9 bases. CDR3 length equals 11 residues. Germline V gene data show CDR1 as SQVTM and CDR2 as ANQGSEA. Trimming took 8 bases from V and 6 from J; bases not matched to a gene: 2.

This clonotype was found many times. The V call is TRBV7-8, the J call TRBJ2-1; D gene ambiguous. The germline V gene has CDR1 SGHVS and CDR2 FQNEAQ. The V end lost 5 bases, the J end lost 6 bases, and 5 bases lay between the germline ends. CDR3 size: 11 residues. The DNA of the CDR3 is TGTGCCAGCAGCAACAGCAATGAGCAGTTCTTC. This encodes CASSNSNEQFF.

In the case of this clonotype: A read error may produce the germline difference seen at one junction end. This chain uses TRBV20-1 with TRBJ1-1; no definite D call. This CDR3 is 14 amino acids long. CDR1 DFQATT and CDR2 SNEGSKA come from the germline V gene (reference sequence). The CDR3 is CSARGREMNTEAFF. DNA for the CDR3: TGCAGTGCCAGAGGGCGGGAAATGAACACTGAAGCTTTCTTT.

This clonotype occurred a few times. V and J are TRBV28 and TRBJ2-7; possibly TRBD2 for D (5 bases). The germline V and J ends were trimmed by 8 bases and 0 bases, with 17 bases remaining between them. The CDR3 contains 15 residues. Germline loops: CDR1 MDHEN, CDR2 SYDVKM. In DNA, the CDR3 is TGTGCCAGCGGTGACCCGGACTGGAGCTCCTACGAGCAGTACTTC. Translation: CASGDPDWSSYEQYF.

This clonotype was counted many times. Sequence at one end of the junction differs from germline and may be a read error. This chain connects TRBV20-1 to TRBJ2-1; 8 bases line up with TRBD1. Germline CDR1 and CDR2: DFQATT and SNEGSKA (reference sequence). The CDR3 runs 15 residues. The CDR3 spells CSVRGLAGSYNEQFF. CDR3 sequence (DNA): TGTAGTGTCAGGGGGCTAGCTGGCTCCTACAATGAGCAGTTCTTC.

This clonotype was observed a few times. CDR3 amino acids: CASRLKGGYEQYF. CDR3 bases: TGTGCAAGTCGCTTAAAAGGGGGCTACGAGCAGTACTTC. The chain has TRBV12-2 and TRBJ2-7; the D segment call TRBD1 is taken from the table without a DNA check. TRBV12-2 corresponds to a pseudogene. This CDR3 is 13 amino acids long.

This clonotype was counted only a few times. The chain links TRBV5-6 to TRBJ2-3, with TRBD1 matching over 9 bases. The germline V gene encodes CDR1 SGHDT and CDR2 YYEEEE. The length of the CDR3 is 15 residues. V gave up 4 bases and J gave up 6 bases; unmatched junction bases: 9. CDR3 sequence: CASSPSNRGRDTQYF. CDR3 nucleotides: TGTGCCAGCAGCCCGTCGAACAGGGGGCGGGATACGCAGTATTTT.

This clonotype was observed many times. The rearrangement links TRBV6-1 to TRBJ1-1; weak D call: TRBD1 (5 bases). Per the germline V gene, CDR1 is MNHNS and CDR2 is SASEGT. The V and J ends lost 5 bases and 1 base respectively, with 11 bases between them. This CDR3 region has 14 residues. Here the CDR3 reads CASSSGTQNTEAFF. DNA of the CDR3: TGTGCCAGCAGTTCCGGGACGCAGAACACTGAAGCTTTCTTT.